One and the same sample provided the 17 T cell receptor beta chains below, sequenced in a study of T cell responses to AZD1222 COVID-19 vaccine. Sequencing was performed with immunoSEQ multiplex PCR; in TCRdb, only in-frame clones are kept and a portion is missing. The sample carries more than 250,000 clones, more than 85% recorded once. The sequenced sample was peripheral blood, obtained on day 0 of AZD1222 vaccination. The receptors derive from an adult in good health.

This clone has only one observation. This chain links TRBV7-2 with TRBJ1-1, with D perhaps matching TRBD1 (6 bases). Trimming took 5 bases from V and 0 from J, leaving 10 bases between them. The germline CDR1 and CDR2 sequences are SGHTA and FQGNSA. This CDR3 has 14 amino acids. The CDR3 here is CASSQTGMNTEAFF. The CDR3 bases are TGTGCCAGCAGCCAAACAGGGATGAACACTGAAGCTTTCTTT. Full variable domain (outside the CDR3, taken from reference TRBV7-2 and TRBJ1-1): GAGVSQSPSNKVTEKGKDVELRCDPISGHTALYWYRQSLGQGLEFLIYFQGNSAPDKSGLPSDRFSAERTGGSVSTLTIQRTQQEDSAVYLCASSQTGMNTEAFFGQGTRLTVV.

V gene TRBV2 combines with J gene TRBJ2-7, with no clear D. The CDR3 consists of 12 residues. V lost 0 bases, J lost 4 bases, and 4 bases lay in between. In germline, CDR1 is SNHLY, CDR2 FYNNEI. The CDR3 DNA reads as TGTGCCAGCAGTGAAGCTTATTACGAGCAGTACTTC. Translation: CASSEAYYEQYF.

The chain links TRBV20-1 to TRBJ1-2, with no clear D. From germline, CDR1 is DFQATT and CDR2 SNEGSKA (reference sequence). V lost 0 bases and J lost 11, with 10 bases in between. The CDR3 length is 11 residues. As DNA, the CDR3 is TGCAGTGCTAGAGATCTCCCGGTTTACACCTTC. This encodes CSARDLPVYTF.

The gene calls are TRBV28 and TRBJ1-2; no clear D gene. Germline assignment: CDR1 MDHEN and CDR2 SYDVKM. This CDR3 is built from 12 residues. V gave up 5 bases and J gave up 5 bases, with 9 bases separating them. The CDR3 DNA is TGTGCCAGCAGTCAAACCGGTTATGGCTACACCTTC. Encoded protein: CASSQTGYGYTF.

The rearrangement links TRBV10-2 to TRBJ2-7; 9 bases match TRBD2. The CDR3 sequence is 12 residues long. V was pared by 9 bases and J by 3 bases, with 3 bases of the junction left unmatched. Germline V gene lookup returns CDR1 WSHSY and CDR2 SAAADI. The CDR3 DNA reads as TGCGCCAGTAGTAGCGGGGGCTACGAGCAGTACTTC. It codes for CASSSGGYEQYF.

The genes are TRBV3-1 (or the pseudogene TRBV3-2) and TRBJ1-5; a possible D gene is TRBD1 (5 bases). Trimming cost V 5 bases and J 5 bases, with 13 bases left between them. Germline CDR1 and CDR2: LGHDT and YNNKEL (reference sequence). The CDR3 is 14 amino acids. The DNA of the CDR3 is TGTGCCAGCAGCTCCTTCGGGGCGGATCAGCCCCAGCATTTT. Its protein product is CASSSFGADQPQHF.

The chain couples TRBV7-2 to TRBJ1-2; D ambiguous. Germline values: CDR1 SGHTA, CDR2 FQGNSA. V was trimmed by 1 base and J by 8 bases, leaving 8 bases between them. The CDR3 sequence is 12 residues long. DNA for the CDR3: TGTGCCAGCAGCTTAGGGTGGGGAGGCTACACCTTC. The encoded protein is CASSLGWGGYTF.

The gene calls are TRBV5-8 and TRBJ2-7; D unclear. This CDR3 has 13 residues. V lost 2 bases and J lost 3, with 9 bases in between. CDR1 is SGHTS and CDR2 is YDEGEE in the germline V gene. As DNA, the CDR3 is TGTGCCAGCAGCTTTAGCAGCCACTACGAGCAGTACTTC. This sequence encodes CASSFSSHYEQYF.

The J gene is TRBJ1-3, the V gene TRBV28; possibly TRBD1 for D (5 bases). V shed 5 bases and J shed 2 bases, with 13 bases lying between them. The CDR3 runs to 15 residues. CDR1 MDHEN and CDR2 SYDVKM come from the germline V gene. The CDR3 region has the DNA TGTGCCAGCAGTGCGATGTCGGGGGCTGGAAACACCATATATTTT. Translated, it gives CASSAMSGAGNTIYF. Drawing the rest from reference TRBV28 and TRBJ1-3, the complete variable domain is DVKVTQSSRYLVKRTGEKVFLECVQDMDHENMFWYRQDPGLGLRLIYFSYDVKMKEKGDIPEGYSVSREKKERFSLILESASTNQTSMYLCASSAMSGAGNTIYFGEGSWLTVV.

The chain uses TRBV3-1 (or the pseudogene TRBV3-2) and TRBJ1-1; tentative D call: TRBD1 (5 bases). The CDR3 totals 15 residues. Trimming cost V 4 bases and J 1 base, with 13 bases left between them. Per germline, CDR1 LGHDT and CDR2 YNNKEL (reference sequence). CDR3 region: CASSLPRGGNTEAFF. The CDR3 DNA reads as TGTGCCAGCAGCCTCCCGCGGGGGGGGAACACTGAAGCTTTCTTT.

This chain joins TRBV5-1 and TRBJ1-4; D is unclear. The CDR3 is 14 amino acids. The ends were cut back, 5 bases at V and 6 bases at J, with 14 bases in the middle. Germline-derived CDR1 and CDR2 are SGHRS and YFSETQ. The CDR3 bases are TGCGCCAGCAGGGGTTGGACGCGGGATGAAAAACTGTTTTTT. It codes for CASRGWTRDEKLFF.

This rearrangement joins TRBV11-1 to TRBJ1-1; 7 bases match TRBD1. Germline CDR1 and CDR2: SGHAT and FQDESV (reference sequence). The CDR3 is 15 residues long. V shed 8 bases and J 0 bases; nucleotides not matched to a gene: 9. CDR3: CASQNRGVMNTEAFF. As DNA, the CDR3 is TGTGCCAGCCAAAACAGGGGCGTAATGAACACTGAAGCTTTCTTT.

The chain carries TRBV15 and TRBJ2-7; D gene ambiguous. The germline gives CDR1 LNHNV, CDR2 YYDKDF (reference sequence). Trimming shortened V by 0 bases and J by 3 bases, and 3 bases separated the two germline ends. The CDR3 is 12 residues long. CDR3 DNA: TGTGCCACCAGCAGAGACCACTACGAGCAGTACTTC. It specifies CATSRDHYEQYF.

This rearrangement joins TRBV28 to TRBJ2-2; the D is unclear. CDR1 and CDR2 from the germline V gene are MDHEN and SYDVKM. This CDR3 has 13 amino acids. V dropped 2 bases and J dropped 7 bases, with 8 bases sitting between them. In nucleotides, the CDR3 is TGTGCCAGCAGTTTAGAAGCTAGCGGGGAGCTGTTTTTT. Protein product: CASSLEASGELFF.

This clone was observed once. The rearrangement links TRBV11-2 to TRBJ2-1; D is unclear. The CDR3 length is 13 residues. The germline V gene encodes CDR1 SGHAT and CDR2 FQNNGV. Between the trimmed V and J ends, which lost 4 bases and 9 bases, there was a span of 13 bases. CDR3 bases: TGTGCCAGCAGCTCGCGGTTCACGGGTGAGCAGTTCTTC. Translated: CASSSRFTGEQFF.

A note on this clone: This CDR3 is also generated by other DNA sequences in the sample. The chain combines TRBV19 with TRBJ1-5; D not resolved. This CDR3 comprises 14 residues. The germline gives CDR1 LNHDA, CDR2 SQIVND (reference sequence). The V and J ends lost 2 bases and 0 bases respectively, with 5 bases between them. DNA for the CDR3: TGTGCCAGTAGTATAAGGGATAGCAATCAGCCCCAGCATTTT. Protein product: CASSIRDSNQPQHF. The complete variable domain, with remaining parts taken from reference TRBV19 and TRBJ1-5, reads DGGITQSPKYLFRKEGQNVTLSCEQNLNHDAMYWYRQDPGQGLRLIYYSQIVNDFQKGDIAEGYSVSREKKESFPLTVTSAQKNPTAFYLCASSIRDSNQPQHFGDGTRLSIL.

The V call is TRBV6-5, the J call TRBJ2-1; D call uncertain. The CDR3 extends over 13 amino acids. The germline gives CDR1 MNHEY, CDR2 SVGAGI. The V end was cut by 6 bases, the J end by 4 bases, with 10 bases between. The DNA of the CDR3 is TGTGCCAGCAGGGAGTTTCAATACAATGAGCAGTTCTTC. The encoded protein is CASREFQYNEQFF.